One T cell receptor beta chain is described in this entry. This entry comes from a study of T cells expressing NK-cell markers. CDR3 length equals 15 residues. Germline V gives CDR1 MDHEN, CDR2 SYDVKM. TCRdb reprocessed the 5' RACE reads and reports one entry per CDR3 protein, with no DNA. The specimen's table records 400,000 or so distinct CDR3 sequences. This sequence originates from a woman aged 50 to 60 in good health. This chain uses TRBV28 with TRBJ1-4; TCRdb selects TRBD1, and the lack of DNA leaves this call unchecked. The sample taken for sequencing was blood T cells: a sorted CD56 or NKG2C T cell subset, CD4+ or CD8+ T cells, or bulk PBMC T cells (not recorded which). CDR3 sequence: CASSLDRGREEKLFF.